The 4 T cell receptor beta chains given below trace back to one sample, sequenced in a study of Ad26.COV2.S vaccination and SARS-CoV-2 variants. Method: immunoSEQ multiplex PCR; TCRdb's copy keeps in-frame clones and lacks some. This sample yields 300,000 to 350,000 clones, of which less than 90% are seen a single time; about 6.4% belongs to the top ten. Treatment in this sample: around 19 received Ad26.COV2.S at low or high dose, single or two shots; 5 received placebo; per-sample allocation not given. Collection of the samples took place on day 63 after the first injection of vaccine or placebo. The sequencing used peripheral blood, collected in a trial of Ad26.COV2.S vaccine versus placebo. The receptor set was obtained from a person between 18 and 65 years old who received the Ad26.COV2.S COVID-19 vaccine or a placebo.

V usage is TRBV6-2 or TRBV6-3 and J usage is TRBJ2-5; D might be TRBD1 (6 bases). Per germline, CDR1 MNHEY and CDR2 SVGEGT. The CDR3 sequence is 14 residues long. Trimming shortened V by 2 bases and J by 4 bases, and 11 bases separated the two germline ends. The CDR3 reads CASSYGGSGETQYF. DNA of the CDR3: TGTGCCAGCAGTTACGGGGGCTCGGGAGAGACCCAGTACTTC.

This rearrangement joins TRBV7-2 to TRBJ2-3; D ambiguous. V dropped 7 bases and J dropped 4 bases, with 9 bases sitting between them. CDR1 is SGHTA, CDR2 FQGNSA, per germline. The CDR3 spans 12 residues. This CDR3 is CASTSYADTQYF. The CDR3 DNA sequence: TGTGCCAGCACCTCCTATGCAGATACGCAGTATTTT.

The V call is TRBV7-2, the J call TRBJ1-1; the match to TRBD1 covers 8 bases. The CDR3 has 18 amino acids. J was trimmed by 3 bases and V by 2 bases; bases with no gene match: 14. From germline, CDR1 is SGHTA and CDR2 FQGNSA. The CDR3 bases are TGTGCCAGCAGCTTACAGGGGGCGTCAGGGCAAAGGTACACTGAAGCTTTCTTT. Its translation is CASSLQGASGQRYTEAFF.

DNA for the CDR3: TGTGCCAGCAGGGGTAGCGGGACTGAAGAGACCCAGTACTTC. This gives the protein CASRGSGTEETQYF. The genes are TRBV28 and TRBJ2-5, with 8 bases aligning to TRBD2. Trimming at V came to 6 bases and at J to 3 bases, leaving 6 bases not matched to a gene. CDR1 MDHEN and CDR2 SYDVKM come from the germline V gene. The length of the CDR3 is 14 residues.